This T cell receptor (beta chain) was observed in a study of blood T cells in healthy people across ages. This clonotype came up a few times. Germline trimming cut 1 base from V and 6 bases from J; bases unmatched to any gene: 6. The CDR3 loop spans 15 amino acids. Germline lookup yields CDR1 SNHLY and CDR2 FYNNEI. A second PCR, run for roughly 7 to 11 cycles, used a sample-barcoded 5' primer plus a J-beta primer mix. TCRdb itself ran the 5' RACE reads through MiXCR, one entry per CDR3 protein. Among 1.5 million to 2 million distinct CDR3 sequences listed, roughly 27% were seen once. This clonotype was sampled from a woman aged 25-40 years in good health. This sequence joins TRBV2 and TRBJ1-5; TRBD1 matches 7 bases. Sequenced: blood. CDR3 sequence (DNA): TGTGCCAGCAGTGAAGAGAGACAGGGCCCTCAGCCCCAGCATTTT. This sequence encodes CASSEERQGPQPQHF.